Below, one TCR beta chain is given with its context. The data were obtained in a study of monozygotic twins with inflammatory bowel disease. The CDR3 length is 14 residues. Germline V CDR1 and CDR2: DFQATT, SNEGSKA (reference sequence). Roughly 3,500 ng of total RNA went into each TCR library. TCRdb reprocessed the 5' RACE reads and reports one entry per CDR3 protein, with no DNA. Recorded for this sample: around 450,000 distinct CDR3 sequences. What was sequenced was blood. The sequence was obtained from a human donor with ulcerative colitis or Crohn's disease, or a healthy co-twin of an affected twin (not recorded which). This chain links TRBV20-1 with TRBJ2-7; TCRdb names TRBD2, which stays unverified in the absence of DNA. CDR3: CSADGTSGSNEQYF.